This TCR beta chain was retrieved from a study of T cell responses to AZD1222 COVID-19 vaccine. The germline CDR1 and CDR2 sequences are LNHNV and YYDKDF (reference sequence). The CDR3 is 13 residues long. V was pared by 3 bases and J by 4 bases, with 1 base of the junction left unmatched. Here immunoSEQ multiplex PCR was the method, and the copy in TCRdb shows in-frame clones only, minus some. The table has over 100,000 clones, 70% to 90% seen once. Sequences were derived from peripheral blood, sampled 28 days after the second AZD1222 dose. The receptor was isolated from an adult who received the AZD1222 COVID-19 vaccine. This rearrangement joins TRBV15 to TRBJ1-1, with TRBD1 matching over 8 bases. DNA of the CDR3: TGTGCCACCAGCAGGGACAGGGTCACTGAAGCTTTCTTT. Its protein product is CATSRDRVTEAFF.